A selection of T cell receptor beta chains follows, all from one sample in a study of cytomegalovirus exposure and HLA in healthy donors. The method was immunoSEQ multiplex PCR; TCRdb's version includes in-frame clones alone and lacks a portion of them. The sample contains 130,000 or so clones, over 70% of which appear only once. Sequenced material: PBMCs. Receptor source: a woman aged 18-35 years in good health and CMV-seronegative. The CDR3 runs from the conserved cysteine through the conserved F or W. A D gene is named only where the DNA matches it firmly. Clone size is shown for a subset of rows, as once, few, many or a class of expanded clone.

TRBJ1-2,14,TRBV30,-,-,CAWSKGTLGIGYTF,TGTGCCTGGAGTAAGGGGACACTTGGTATTGGCTACACCTTC
TRBJ2-5,13,TRBV5-6,once,TRBD1,CASSLQGAETQYF,TGTGCCAGCAGCTTGCAGGGGGCAGAGACCCAGTACTTC
TRBJ1-1,11,TRBV19,few,-,CASSKGAEAFF,TGTGCCAGTAGTAAAGGAGCTGAAGCTTTCTTT
TRBJ2-1,15,TRBV7-8,-,TRBD2,CASSSGLALNNEQFF,TGTGCCAGCAGCTCGGGACTAGCGCTCAACAATGAGCAGTTCTTC
TRBJ2-7,14,TRBV7-6,few,-,CASSPRGSSYEQYF,TGTGCCAGCAGCCCCCGGGGGAGCTCCTACGAGCAGTACTTC
TRBJ2-5,14,TRBV27,-,-,CASSLDSPSGTQYF,TGTGCCAGCAGTTTGGACTCTCCTTCTGGGACCCAGTACTTC
TRBJ2-2,15,TRBV6-1,-,-,CASSRKGDGAGELFF,TGTGCCAGCAGCCGGAAGGGGGACGGGGCCGGGGAGCTGTTTTTT
TRBJ1-1,16,TRBV7-8,few,TRBD1,CASSPWGQGMNTEAFF,TGTGCCAGCAGCCCCTGGGGACAGGGCATGAACACTGAAGCTTTCTTT
TRBJ2-2,17,TRBV27,-,-,CASSVVPGGMGTGELFF,TGTGCCAGCAGTGTAGTGCCGGGGGGCATGGGCACCGGGGAGCTGTTTTTT
TRBJ1-4,15,TRBV7-6,-,-,CASSLGTATNEKLFF,TGTGCCAGCAGCTTAGGGACAGCAACTAATGAAAAACTGTTTTTT
TRBJ2-7,14,TRBV18,few,-,CASSHESGAYEQYF,TGTGCCAGCTCACATGAATCAGGGGCCTACGAGCAGTACTTC
TRBJ2-7,13,TRBV11-1,few,-,CASSLDWGDEQYF,TGTGCCAGCAGCCTAGATTGGGGGGACGAGCAGTACTTC
TRBJ2-7,12,TRBV5-4,-,TRBD1,CASSPYRGEQYF,TGTGCCAGCAGCCCTTACAGGGGCGAGCAGTACTTC
TRBJ1-1,14,TRBV5-4,-,-,CASSLESGHTEAFF,TGTGCCAGCAGCTTGGAGTCTGGGCACACTGAAGCTTTCTTT
TRBJ2-1,12,TRBV7-9,-,-,CASSLRNSEQFF,TGTGCCAGCAGCTTACGAAATAGCGAGCAGTTCTTC
TRBJ2-7,14,TRBV28,-,-,CATRPLAKTYEQYF,TGTGCCACAAGGCCCCTAGCGAAAACCTACGAGCAGTACTTC
TRBJ2-1,17,TRBV7-6,-,TRBD2,CASSPRTSGISYNEQFF,TGTGCCAGCAGCCCGCGGACTAGCGGGATCTCCTACAATGAGCAGTTCTTC
TRBJ1-2,14,TRBV5-4,-,-,CASSSARGGVSYTF,TGTGCCAGCAGCTCCGCCCGTGGGGGGGTAAGCTACACCTTC
TRBJ1-1,13,TRBV5-1,once,-,CASGLRRNTEAFF,TGCGCCAGCGGCCTGCGGAGGAACACTGAAGCTTTCTTT
TRBJ2-1,15,TRBV29-1,-,TRBD2,CSVEPHLAVYNEQFF,TGCAGCGTTGAGCCCCACCTAGCGGTCTACAATGAGCAGTTCTTC
TRBJ1-1,14,TRBV30,-,TRBD1,CAWRTGGLNTEAFF,TGTGCCTGGAGAACAGGGGGACTGAACACTGAAGCTTTCTTT
TRBJ2-1,14,TRBV4-1,-,-,CASSQVIHAEEQFF,TGCGCCAGCAGCCAGGTCATCCACGCGGAGGAGCAGTTCTTC
TRBJ2-3,18,TRBV4-1,-,TRBD2,CASSQGTSGSRDTDTQYF,TGCGCCAGCAGCCAAGGGACTAGCGGGAGCCGAGACACAGATACGCAGTATTTT
TRBJ1-2,16,TRBV30,-,-,CAWRRGIQLPNYGYTF,TGTGCCTGGAGGCGAGGGATTCAACTTCCGAACTATGGCTACACCTTC
TRBJ1-3,16,TRBV6-6,once,TRBD1,CASSTDRGSTGNTIYF,TGTGCCAGCAGTACCGACAGGGGTTCCACTGGAAACACCATATATTTT
TRBJ2-3,12,TRBV18,-,-,CASSPGGDTQYF,TGTGCCAGCTCACCAGGAGGAGATACGCAGTATTTT
TRBJ1-1,16,TRBV27,-,TRBD1,CASSKQMGQPATEAFF,TGTGCCAGCAGTAAACAAATGGGACAGCCAGCCACTGAAGCTTTCTTT
TRBJ1-1,15,TRBV29-1,once,-,CSVESGGRVLTEAFF,TGCAGCGTTGAATCCGGGGGGCGAGTTCTGACTGAAGCTTTCTTT
TRBJ2-1,14,TRBV6-5,-,TRBD2,CASRGAGGSNEQFF,TGTGCCAGCCGGGGGGCGGGGGGATCCAATGAGCAGTTCTTC
TRBJ2-7,18,TRBV27,-,TRBD1,CASSLRGTGVRIPYEQYF,TGTGCCAGCAGTCTCCGAGGGACAGGGGTAAGAATACCCTACGAGCAGTACTTC
TRBJ1-1,11,TRBV29-1,-,-,CSVDVNTEAFF,TGCAGCGTTGACGTGAACACTGAAGCTTTCTTT
TRBJ2-3,12,TRBV30,few,-,CAWSHSPDTQYF,TGTGCCTGGAGTCACTCCCCAGATACGCAGTATTTT
TRBJ2-5,15,TRBV27,few,TRBD1,CASSAPQGGRETQYF,TGTGCCAGCAGTGCCCCACAGGGGGGCCGAGAGACCCAGTACTTC
TRBJ2-7,16,TRBV5-4,few,TRBD2,CASSLATSGSLYEQYF,TGTGCCAGCAGCTTGGCTACTAGCGGGAGTCTCTACGAGCAGTACTTC
TRBJ1-4,16,TRBV4-1,-,-,CASSQGDGRMKGKLFF,TGCGCCAGCAGCCAAGGGGACGGGAGGATGAAAGGAAAACTGTTTTTT
TRBJ2-5,15,TRBV5-1,-,-,CASARSGGIQETQYF,TGCGCCAGCGCCAGATCCGGAGGGATCCAAGAGACCCAGTACTTC
TRBJ2-1,15,TRBV6-4,-,-,CASSDSGSTYNEQFF,TGTGCCAGCAGTGACTCGGGCAGTACCTACAATGAGCAGTTCTTC
TRBJ2-1,14,TRBV30,-,-,CAWSPGSSYNEQFF,TGTGCCTGGAGTCCCGGGAGCTCCTACAATGAGCAGTTCTTC
TRBJ1-4,15,TRBV27,-,-,CASSSTRRGYEKLFF,TGTGCCAGCAGCTCCACCCGGCGGGGGTATGAAAAACTGTTTTTT
TRBJ1-1,15,TRBV5-6,-,-,CASSSLRQVGTEAFF,TGTGCCAGCAGCTCATTAAGACAGGTGGGCACTGAAGCTTTCTTT
TRBJ2-1,11,TRBV5-1,-,-,CASSSGNEQFF,TGCGCCAGCAGCTCGGGAAATGAGCAGTTCTTC
TRBJ2-3,14,TRBV12-5,-,-,CASGLVERTDTQYF,TGTGCTAGTGGTTTGGTAGAGCGCACAGATACGCAGTATTTT
TRBJ2-7,14,TRBV5-1,few,-,CASSRGQSSYEQYF,TGCGCCAGCAGCCGCGGACAGAGCTCCTACGAGCAGTACTTC
TRBJ1-1,14,TRBV27,-,-,CASSRVPFGTEAFF,TGTGCCAGCAGCAGGGTCCCTTTTGGCACTGAAGCTTTCTTT
TRBJ2-7,15,TRBV5-6,once,TRBD1,CASSPGTGEPYEQYF,TGTGCCAGCAGCCCGGGGACAGGGGAACCCTACGAGCAGTACTTC
TRBJ2-2,15,TRBV6-5,-,-,CASSYLQGNTGELFF,TGTGCCAGCAGTTACCTGCAGGGGAACACCGGGGAGCTGTTTTTT
TRBJ1-2,15,TRBV4-1,few,-,CASSQGGRGDYGYTF,TGCGCCAGCAGCCAAGGAGGCAGGGGAGACTATGGCTACACCTTC
TRBJ2-7,13,TRBV2,few,-,CASRLAPSGEQYF,TGTGCCAGCCGGCTAGCGCCCTCGGGGGAGCAGTACTTC
TRBJ1-4,15,TRBV2,-,-,CASSYSDGGREKLFF,TGTGCCAGCAGTTATTCGGACGGGGGGCGTGAAAAACTGTTTTTT
TRBJ1-4,15,TRBV2,-,TRBD1,CASRVGWTGNEKLFF,TGTGCCAGCCGAGTAGGGTGGACAGGGAATGAAAAACTGTTTTTT
TRBJ1-1,15,TRBV5-1,-,-,CASSLGQGRNTEAFF,TGCGCCAGCAGCTTGGGTCAGGGAAGAAACACTGAAGCTTTCTTT
TRBJ2-2,15,TRBV15,-,-,CATSRDSWNTGELFF,TGTGCCACCAGCAGAGATAGTTGGAACACCGGGGAGCTGTTTTTT
TRBJ2-3,16,TRBV5-4,few,-,CASSVLLSADSDTQYF,TGTGCCAGCAGCGTCCTTTTGTCAGCGGATTCGGATACGCAGTATTTT
TRBJ1-5,13,TRBV19,-,-,CASNAGWGQPQHF,TGTGCCAGTAACGCAGGGTGGGGTCAGCCCCAGCATTTT
TRBJ2-1,15,TRBV19,-,TRBD2,CASSRGAGVFDEQFF,TGTGCCAGTAGTAGGGGAGCGGGAGTTTTCGATGAGCAGTTCTTC
TRBJ1-2,11,TRBV20-1,-,TRBD1,CSVTGDYGYTF,TGCAGTGTCACAGGGGATTATGGCTACACCTTC
TRBJ2-3,15,TRBV2,once,TRBD2,CASTQSSGYTDTQYF,TGTGCCAGCACGCAGTCTAGCGGTTACACAGATACGCAGTATTTT